Listed here are 29 T cell receptor beta chains from one sample, sequenced in a study of cytomegalovirus exposure and HLA in healthy donors. This PCR relied on a set of 60 Vbeta primers and 13 Jbeta primers. TCRdb's copy holds only in-frame clones and misses some; the assay was immunoSEQ multiplex PCR. The sample includes more than 95,000 clones, roughly 15% of them seen just once. Sample: PBMCs. These receptors all stem from a female donor in good health and CMV-seronegative.

The sample holds a few counts of this clone. V and J are TRBV10-2 and TRBJ1-2, with D possibly matching TRBD1 (6 bases). The CDR3 is 13 residues long. The V gene lost 5 bases and the J gene lost 7 bases, with 14 bases spanning the gap. The germline CDR1 and CDR2 sequences are WSHSY and SAAADI. This chain's CDR3 is CASSSDRLAGYTF. As DNA, the CDR3 is TGCGCCAGCAGTTCTGACAGGCTGGCTGGCTACACCTTC.

This clone was detected only a few times. The chain employs TRBV7-9 and TRBJ2-7, with TRBD2 as a possible D gene (5 bases). The V and J ends lost 5 bases and 0 bases respectively, with 17 bases between them. CDR1 and CDR2 (germline): SEHNR, FQNEAQ (reference sequence). The CDR3 runs 16 residues. The DNA of the CDR3 is TGTGCCAGCAGCCAACGGGCTAGCTTAGCCTCCTACGAGCAGTACTTC. This sequence encodes CASSQRASLASYEQYF.

This clone was picked up a small number of times. The chain recombines TRBV13 with TRBJ1-1; 8 bases are shared with TRBD1. The CDR3 covers 16 residues. CDR1 is PRHDT and CDR2 is FYEKMQ in the germline V gene (reference sequence). With V trimmed by 4 bases and J by 7 bases, 14 bases remained unmatched. The CDR3 here is CASSYGQGERRCEAFF. The DNA of the CDR3 is TGTGCCAGCAGCTATGGACAGGGCGAGAGACGTTGTGAAGCTTTCTTT.

For the CDR3, the DNA is TGTGCCAGCAGCCCCGGGACTAGCTTCTACGAGCAGTACTTC. It encodes CASSPGTSFYEQYF. The rearrangement links TRBV27 to TRBJ2-7, with 9 bases lining up with TRBD2. The germline V gene encodes CDR1 MNHEY and CDR2 SMNVEV (reference sequence). Unmatched junction bases numbered 6, after V lost 6 bases and J lost 3 bases. This CDR3 has 14 amino acids.

This clone was detected only a few times. The V gene is TRBV5-6, the J gene TRBJ2-7; 8 positions agree with TRBD2. V dropped 3 bases and J dropped 2; count of bases not matched to a gene: 10. CDR1 and CDR2 (germline): SGHDT, YYEEEE. There are 16 residues in the CDR3. The DNA of the CDR3 is TGTGCCAGCAGCTCTAAACTAGCGGTGATACCCTACGAGCAGTACTTC. Translating gives CASSSKLAVIPYEQYF.

The rearrangement joins TRBV11-1 to TRBJ2-7; 9 nucleotides line up with TRBD2. There are 16 residues in the CDR3. V trimming: 1 base; J trimming: 6 bases; junction bases outside the gene matches: 10. CDR1 is SGHAT and CDR2 is FQDESV in the germline V gene (reference sequence). CDR3 protein: CASSLGLAGLQGEQYF. CDR3 coding DNA: TGTGCCAGCAGCTTAGGGCTAGCGGGACTGCAGGGCGAGCAGTACTTC.

The CDR3, as DNA: TGTGCCAGCGGGGACAGAAACACCGGGGAGCTGTTTTTT. Encoded protein: CASGDRNTGELFF. This sequence joins TRBV6-4 and TRBJ2-2, with 7 bases aligning to TRBD1. The trim removed 8 bases at V and 2 bases at J, leaving 2 bases unmatched. This CDR3 region has 13 residues. Germline CDR1 reads MRHNA; CDR2 reads SNTAGT.

The V and J genes are TRBV5-5 and TRBJ2-7; D may be TRBD2 (6 bases). The CDR3 length is 13 residues. Germline V CDR1 and CDR2: SGHKS, YYEKEE (reference sequence). Trimming cost V 2 bases and J 5 bases, with 11 bases left between them. The chain's CDR3 is CASSFPAGNEQYF. In DNA, the CDR3 is TGTGCCAGCAGCTTTCCTGCGGGGAACGAGCAGTACTTC.

V and J are TRBV11-2 and TRBJ1-1; D not certain. There are 15 residues in the CDR3. Per germline, CDR1 SGHAT and CDR2 FQNNGV. The ends were cut back, 2 bases at V and 0 bases at J, with 10 bases in the middle. In nucleotides, the CDR3 is TGTGCCAGCAGCTTACCCCCCACGGTGAACACTGAAGCTTTCTTT. It codes for CASSLPPTVNTEAFF.

This clone was counted only a few times. V and J are TRBV19 and TRBJ2-7; 7 bases match TRBD2. This CDR3 comprises 14 residues. Germline V lookup: CDR1 LNHDA, CDR2 SQIVND (reference sequence). Trimming removed 4 bases from V and 0 bases from J; junction bases left unmatched: 3. For the CDR3, the DNA is TGTGCCAGTAGTAGGCGGGGGAGCTCCTACGAGCAGTACTTC. Translating gives CASSRRGSSYEQYF.

The rearrangement links TRBV9 to TRBJ2-2, with 9 nucleotides matching TRBD2. Trimming cost V 0 bases and J 1 base; bases outside gene matches: 1. CDR3 length: 16 residues. CDR1 and CDR2 from the germline V gene are SGDLS and YYNGEE. The CDR3 nucleotides are TGTGCCAGCAGCGTAGCTAGCGGGATGAACACCGGGGAGCTGTTTTTT. Translated, it gives CASSVASGMNTGELFF.

The rearrangement links TRBV15 to TRBJ2-7, with TRBD2 matching 8 bases. In germline, CDR1 is LNHNV, CDR2 YYDKDF (reference sequence). The CDR3 runs to 16 residues. V lost 1 base, J lost 2 bases, and 7 bases stayed unmatched. DNA for the CDR3: TGTGCCACCAGCAGAGCCGCGGGACTAGAGGCCTACGAGCAGTACTTC. It translates to CATSRAAGLEAYEQYF.

This rearrangement joins TRBV7-9 to TRBJ1-2, with unresolved D. The CDR3 runs to 15 residues. V was cut by 0 bases and J by 4 bases, with 12 bases left in between. Germline assignment: CDR1 SEHNR and CDR2 FQNEAQ (reference sequence). The chain's CDR3 is CASSLAPGMSYGYTF. The DNA for the CDR3 is TGTGCCAGCAGCTTAGCGCCGGGTATGAGCTATGGCTACACCTTC.

V and J are TRBV6-5 and TRBJ1-6; D gene ambiguous. The CDR3 is 14 residues long. The V and J ends lost 6 bases and 9 bases respectively, with 15 bases between them. CDR1 and CDR2 (germline): MNHEY, SVGAGI. The DNA for the CDR3 is TGTGCCAGCAGACCCGACGGGAGAGGTTCACCCCTCCACTTT. This codes for CASRPDGRGSPLHF.

The V and J genes are TRBV19 and TRBJ2-7; 7 nucleotides align to TRBD1. The V gene end was trimmed by 3 bases and the J gene end by 7 bases; junction bases not matched to a gene: 12. This CDR3 spans 15 amino acids. Germline CDR1 and CDR2: LNHDA and SQIVND (reference sequence). In DNA, the CDR3 is TGTGCCAGTAGTATGGCTGGGGGACAGATGAGGGAGCAGTACTTC. It translates to CASSMAGGQMREQYF.

The table lists this clone with a few counts. The V and J genes are TRBV7-9 and TRBJ2-7; 9 bases are shared with TRBD1. CDR1 and CDR2 from the germline V gene are SEHNR and FQNEAQ (reference sequence). V lost 0 bases to trimming and J lost 7 bases; unmatched junction nucleotides: 10. The CDR3 sequence is 16 residues long. CDR3: CASSLAKGQGRGEQYF. CDR3 sequence (DNA): TGTGCCAGCAGCTTAGCGAAGGGACAGGGACGAGGAGAGCAGTACTTC.

The genes are TRBV6-5 and TRBJ2-7; D might be TRBD2 (6 bases). The V gene's germline CDR1 is MNHEY and CDR2 SVGAGI. Between the trimmed V and J ends, which lost 6 bases and 2 bases, there was a span of 14 bases. The CDR3 is made up of 14 amino acids. CDR3 nucleotide sequence: TGTGCCAGCAGGAGCCGGGACTTCGCCTACGAGCAGTACTTC. It encodes CASRSRDFAYEQYF.

The gene calls are TRBV7-2 and TRBJ2-1, with no clear D. Germline values: CDR1 SGHTA, CDR2 FQGNSA. V lost 1 base and J 8 bases, leaving 15 bases between the germline ends. This CDR3 region has 15 residues. The CDR3: CASSLDSKVMDEQFF. The CDR3 DNA reads TGTGCCAGCAGCTTAGACAGTAAGGTCATGGATGAGCAGTTCTTC.

V and J are TRBV2 and TRBJ1-4; D gene unclear. The CDR3 spans 13 residues. Germline V gives CDR1 SNHLY, CDR2 FYNNEI. Trimming removed 8 bases from V and 7 bases from J, with 14 bases in between. The CDR3 sequence: CASQEGGREKLFF. In DNA, the CDR3 is TGTGCCAGCCAGGAGGGAGGACGTGAAAAACTGTTTTTT.

The chain is built from TRBV27 and TRBJ1-1; D perhaps matches TRBD1 (6 bases). This CDR3 is built from 14 residues. CDR1 is MNHEY and CDR2 is SMNVEV in the germline V gene (reference sequence). The V end lost 3 bases, the J end lost 1 base, and 9 bases lay between the germline ends. CDR3 sequence reads: CASSFLQGNTEAFF. DNA for the CDR3: TGTGCCAGCAGTTTCCTACAGGGGAACACTGAAGCTTTCTTT.

This rearrangement joins TRBV27 to TRBJ2-2, with 7 bases fitting TRBD2. This CDR3 is built from 15 residues. J was trimmed by 0 bases and V by 6 bases; bases with no gene match: 4. CDR1 is MNHEY, CDR2 SMNVEV, per germline (reference sequence). CDR3 sequence reads: CASSASGTNTGELFF. The CDR3 coding sequence is TGTGCCAGCAGCGCTAGCGGAACGAACACCGGGGAGCTGTTTTTT.

The table lists this clone with a few counts. The chain couples TRBV25-1 to TRBJ2-7; 7 bases match TRBD2. Germline CDR1 is MGHDK and CDR2 is SYGVNS. The CDR3 is 14 residues long. The junction had 8 bases not matched to a gene; V was cut back by 6 bases and J by 3 bases. The CDR3 spells CASSGRPTYYEQYF. The CDR3 DNA is TGTGCCAGCAGCGGGAGGCCGACCTACTACGAGCAGTACTTC.

This clone was detected a few times. V is TRBV6-6 and J is TRBJ2-1, with 10 nucleotides matching TRBD2. The V gene's germline CDR1 is MNHNY and CDR2 SVGAGI (reference sequence). The V and J ends lost 6 bases and 8 bases, in that order; junction bases with no gene match: 7. There are 14 residues in the CDR3. CDR3 in amino acids: CASRGSGGADEQFF. Here the CDR3 DNA reads TGTGCCAGCAGGGGGAGCGGGGGGGCCGATGAGCAGTTCTTC.

The chain is built from TRBV6-1 and TRBJ1-5; TRBD1 aligns across 9 bases. The CDR3 totals 17 residues. The J segment lost 2 bases and the V segment lost 4 bases, leaving 9 bases of the junction unmatched. Germline CDR1 and CDR2: MNHNS and SASEGT. In DNA, the CDR3 is TGTGCCAGCAGTGGACAGGGGGGAACGACGGGCAATCAGCCCCAGCATTTT. This sequence encodes CASSGQGGTTGNQPQHF.

The chain joins TRBV4-1 to TRBJ2-7, with 8 bases aligning to TRBD1. V shed 2 bases, J shed 0 bases, and the junction held 0 bases outside the gene matches. The length of the CDR3 is 14 residues. Germline V gene data show CDR1 as MGHRA and CDR2 as YSYEKL. CDR3 protein: CASSQQGASYEQYF. CDR3 in DNA: TGCGCCAGCAGCCAACAGGGGGCCTCCTACGAGCAGTACTTC.

This clone came up a few times. At one end, the junction sequence differs from germline, possibly due to a read error. The V and J genes are TRBV2 and TRBJ2-2; tentative D call: TRBD2 (6 bases). Germline V gene sequence: CDR1 SNHLY, CDR2 FYNNEI. The CDR3 covers 14 residues. CDR3 amino acids: CASREGREHGELFF. The CDR3 DNA sequence: TGTGCCAGCAGGGAAGGGCGGGAACACGGGGAGCTGTTTTTT.

This chain uses TRBV7-9 with TRBJ2-5; 12 bases fit TRBD2. The CDR3 extends over 15 amino acids. V lost 6 bases and J lost 9; bases outside the gene matches: 11. The germline gives CDR1 SEHNR, CDR2 FQNEAQ (reference sequence). This CDR3 is CASSSFRTSGAAQYF. CDR3 nucleotide sequence: TGTGCCAGCAGTTCATTTAGGACTAGCGGGGCGGCCCAGTACTTC. Supplemented by reference TRBV7-9 and TRBJ2-5, the full variable domain reads DTGVSQNPRHKITKRGQNVTFRCDPISEHNRLYWYRQTLGQGPEFLTYFQNEAQLEKSRLLSDRFSAERPKGSFSTLEIQRTEQGDSAMYLCASSSFRTSGAAQYFGPGTRLLVL.

This chain connects TRBV5-6 to TRBJ2-3; the D gene is possibly TRBD2 (5 bases). Trimming took off 2 bases at V and 7 bases at J, with 17 bases between the two ends. Germline loops: CDR1 SGHDT, CDR2 YYEEEE. The CDR3 has 15 amino acids. The DNA for the CDR3 is TGTGCCAGCAGCTTCGGGGTCAGCTCCATGAATACGCAGTATTTT. Protein sequence: CASSFGVSSMNTQYF. Full variable domain (missing parts from reference TRBV5-6 and TRBJ2-3): DAGVTQSPTHLIKTRGQQVTLRCSPKSGHDTVSWYQQALGQGPQFIFQYYEEEERQRGNFPDRFSGHQFPNYSSELNVNALLLGDSALYLCASSFGVSSMNTQYFGPGTRLTVL.

This clone showed up just a few times. The V and J genes are TRBV6-4 and TRBJ1-2, with D maybe TRBD1 (5 bases). Trimming shortened V by 7 bases and J by 4 bases, and 16 bases separated the two germline ends. In germline, CDR1 is MRHNA, CDR2 SNTAGT. This CDR3 is 14 amino acids long. CDR3: CASTRQLYRYGYTF. CDR3 nucleotide sequence: TGTGCCAGCACCCGACAGCTATATCGCTATGGCTACACCTTC.